A selection of T cell receptor beta chains follows, all from one sample in a study of T cell clones after liver transplantation. The method was immunoSEQ multiplex PCR; TCRdb's version includes in-frame clones alone and lacks a portion of them. The sample includes roughly 74,000 clones, under 90% of them seen just once. Sequencing used CD4+ T cells from blood, obtained before liver transplant. These TCRs come from a human donor who received a liver transplant. The CDR3 runs from the conserved cysteine through the conserved F or W. D genes are given only for firm matches. Clone size is shown for a subset of rows, as once, few, many or a class of expanded clone.

D gene | clone size | J gene | V gene | CDR3 length | CDR3 DNA | CDR3 protein
TRBD1 | many | TRBJ2-5 | TRBV5-6 | 13 | TGTGCCAGCAGCCGGACAGGGATCGAGACCCAGTACTTC | CASSRTGIETQYF
TRBD2 | - | TRBJ2-1 | TRBV2 | 16 | TGTGCCAGCAGGGCACGAAGGTGGGAGGGCCGCAATGAGCAGTTCTTC | CASRARRWEGRNEQFF
TRBD2 | - | TRBJ2-7 | TRBV29-1 | 12 | TGCAGCGTCAACCCTAGCGGGTACGAGCAGTACTTC | CSVNPSGYEQYF
- | - | TRBJ2-7 | TRBV4-1 | 14 | TGCGCCAGCAGCCAAGAATATGCCTCCTACGAGCAGTACTTC | CASSQEYASYEQYF
- | few | TRBJ1-5 | TRBV27 | 18 | TGTGCCAGCAGTCCGCGGGGTTGGGGTTTTTCGAGCAATCAGCCCCAGCATTTT | CASSPRGWGFSSNQPQHF
TRBD1 | - | TRBJ1-4 | TRBV6-5 | 14 | TGTGCCAGCAGGAACCGACAGGGGAGAAGAAAACTGTTTTTT | CASRNRQGRRKLFF
- | - | TRBJ2-1 | TRBV6-6 | 12 | TGTGCCAGCAGTCTGAACTACAATGAGCAGTTCTTC | CASSLNYNEQFF
- | - | TRBJ2-7 | TRBV4-1 | 17 | TGCGCCAGCAGCCAAGACGGGGGAGGACTCCTTCCCAACGAGCAGTACTTC | CASSQDGGGLLPNEQYF
- | - | TRBJ2-6 | TRBV19 | 13 | TGTGCCACCCTTCCTTCTGGGGCCAACGTCCTGACTTTC | CATLPSGANVLTF
- | few | TRBJ2-4 | TRBV10-2 | 13 | TGCGCCAGCGAGTCGCCCGCCAAAAACATTCAGTACTTC | CASESPAKNIQYF
- | - | TRBJ2-7 | TRBV28 | 17 | TGTGCCAGCAGTTTGCAACTTACCACCCCGACGACCTACGAGCAGTACTTC | CASSLQLTTPTTYEQYF
- | - | TRBJ1-1 | TRBV18 | 15 | TGTGCCAGCTCACCACTGGAATCTGCGAACACTGAAGCTTTCTTT | CASSPLESANTEAFF
TRBD1 | - | TRBJ1-3 | TRBV19 | 14 | TGTGCCAGTAGTCGACAGGGTCGTAGAAACACCATATATTTT | CASSRQGRRNTIYF
TRBD2 | - | TRBJ2-3 | TRBV5-4 | 15 | TGTGCCAGCAGCTTGTTTGCGGGAGGGGGCGATACGCAGTATTTT | CASSLFAGGGDTQYF
- | few | TRBJ1-1 | TRBV15 | 13 | TGTGCCACCAGCAGGGACAGCAACACTGAAGCTTTCTTT | CATSRDSNTEAFF
- | - | TRBJ1-2 | TRBV28 | 14 | TGTGCCAGCAGCCCTCAGGCGGTTAACTATGGCTACACCTTC | CASSPQAVNYGYTF
- | - | TRBJ2-5 | TRBV27 | 14 | TGTGCCAGCAGTTTATCTGCGACGGGGGAGACCCAGTACTTC | CASSLSATGETQYF
- | - | TRBJ1-3 | TRBV7-6 | 15 | TGTGCCAGCAGCCGTAGTCGTTCTTCAGGAAACACCATATATTTT | CASSRSRSSGNTIYF
TRBD2 | few | TRBJ2-7 | TRBV30 | 15 | TGTGCCTGGAGTGTAGGCAGCGGGATCTCCTACGAGCAGTACTTC | CAWSVGSGISYEQYF
- | - | TRBJ2-3 | TRBV5-6 | 16 | TGTGCCAGCAGCTACTTCTCCTCTCAGGGGACGGGTACGCAGTATTTT | CASSYFSSQGTGTQYF
- | - | TRBJ1-5 | TRBV27 | 16 | TGTGCCAGCAGTTCCGGGGGGCGAAACTCTCGTCAGCCCCAGCATTTT | CASSSGGRNSRQPQHF
TRBD1 | - | TRBJ2-1 | TRBV11-2 | 14 | TGTGCCAGCAACTCTCTGACAGGGTTGAATGAGCAGTTCTTC | CASNSLTGLNEQFF
- | - | TRBJ1-1 | TRBV23-1 | 15 | TGCGCCAGCAGTCAATCCACGGTCCAGAACACTGAAGCTTTCTTT | CASSQSTVQNTEAFF
- | once | TRBJ1-2 | TRBV28 | 14 | TGTGCCAGCAGTTCAGGGAGTAGGAACTATGGCTACACCTTC | CASSSGSRNYGYTF
- | - | TRBJ1-2 | TRBV6-5 | 15 | TGTGCCAGCAGTTACTATCAGGGTGCCTACTATGGCTACACCTTC | CASSYYQGAYYGYTF
TRBD1 | - | TRBJ2-5 | TRBV5-1 | 14 | TGCGCCAGCAGCGCAGACAGGGGGATAGAGACCCAGTACTTC | CASSADRGIETQYF
- | few | TRBJ2-7 | TRBV5-1 | 15 | TGCGCCAGCAGCTTGTCCCTATCGAGAACCTACGAGCAGTACTTC | CASSLSLSRTYEQYF